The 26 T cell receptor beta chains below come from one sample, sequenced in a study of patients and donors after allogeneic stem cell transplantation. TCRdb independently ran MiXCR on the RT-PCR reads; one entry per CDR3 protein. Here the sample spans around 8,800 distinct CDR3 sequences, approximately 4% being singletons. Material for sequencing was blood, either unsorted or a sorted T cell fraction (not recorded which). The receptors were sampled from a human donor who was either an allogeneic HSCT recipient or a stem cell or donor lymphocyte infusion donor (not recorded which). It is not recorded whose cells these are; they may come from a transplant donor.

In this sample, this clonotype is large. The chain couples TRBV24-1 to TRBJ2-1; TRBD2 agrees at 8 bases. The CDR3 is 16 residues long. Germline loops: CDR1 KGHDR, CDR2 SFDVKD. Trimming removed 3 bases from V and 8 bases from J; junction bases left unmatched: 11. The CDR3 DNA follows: TGTGCCACCAGTGATCCTGCGGGAGGCCTTAGGTATGAGCAGTTCTTC. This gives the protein CATSDPAGGLRYEQFF.

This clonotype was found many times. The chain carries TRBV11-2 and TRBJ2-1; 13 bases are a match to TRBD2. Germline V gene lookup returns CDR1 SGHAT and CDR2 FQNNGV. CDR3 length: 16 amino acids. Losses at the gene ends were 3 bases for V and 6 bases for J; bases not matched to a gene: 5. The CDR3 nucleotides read TGTGCCAGCAGCTTGACTAGCGGGAGGCCGGGCAATGAGCAGTTCTTC. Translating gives CASSLTSGRPGNEQFF.

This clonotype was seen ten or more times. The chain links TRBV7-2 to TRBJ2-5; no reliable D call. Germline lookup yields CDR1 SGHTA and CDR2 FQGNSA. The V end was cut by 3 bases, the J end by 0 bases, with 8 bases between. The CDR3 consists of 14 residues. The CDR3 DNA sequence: TGTGCCAGCAGCTTTTCCCGGAACCAAGAGACCCAGTACTTC. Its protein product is CASSFSRNQETQYF.

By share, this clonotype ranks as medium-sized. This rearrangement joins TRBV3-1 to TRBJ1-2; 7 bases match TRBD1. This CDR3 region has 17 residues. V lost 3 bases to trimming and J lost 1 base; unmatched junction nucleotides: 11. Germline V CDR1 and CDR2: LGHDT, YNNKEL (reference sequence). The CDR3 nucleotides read TGTGCCAGCAGCCAGACCCCGGGACAGTGGAATAACTATGGCTACACCTTC. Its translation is CASSQTPGQWNNYGYTF.

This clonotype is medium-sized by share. The CDR3, as DNA: TGTGCCAGCAGCCAAGACTTTAATGAGCAGTTCTTC. Protein sequence: CASSQDFNEQFF. V usage is TRBV14 and J usage is TRBJ2-1; D not resolved. V was shortened by 0 bases and J by 7 bases, with 4 bases between the two germline ends. CDR1 and CDR2 from the germline V gene are SGHDN and FVKESK. This CDR3 has 12 residues.

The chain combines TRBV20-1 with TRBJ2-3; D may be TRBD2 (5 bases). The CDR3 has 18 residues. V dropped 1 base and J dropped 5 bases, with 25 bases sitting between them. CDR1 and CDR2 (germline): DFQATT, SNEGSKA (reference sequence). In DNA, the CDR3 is TGCAGTGCTAGAGTCCCCCTTCGTTCTTCGGGAAAATTAGATACGCAGTATTTT. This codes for CSARVPLRSSGKLDTQYF.

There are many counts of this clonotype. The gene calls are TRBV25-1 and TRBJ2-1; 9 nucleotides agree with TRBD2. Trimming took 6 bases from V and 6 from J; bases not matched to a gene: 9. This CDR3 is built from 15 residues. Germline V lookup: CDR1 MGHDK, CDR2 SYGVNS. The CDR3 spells CASSPGGRAVNEQFF. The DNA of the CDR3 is TGTGCCAGCAGCCCGGGCGGGAGGGCCGTCAATGAGCAGTTCTTC.

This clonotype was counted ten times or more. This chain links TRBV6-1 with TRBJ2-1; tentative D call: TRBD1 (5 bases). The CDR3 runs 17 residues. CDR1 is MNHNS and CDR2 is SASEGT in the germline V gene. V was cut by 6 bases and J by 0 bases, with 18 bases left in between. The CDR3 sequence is CASRKHPDSSSYNEQFF. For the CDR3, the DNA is TGTGCCAGCAGGAAGCACCCCGACAGCAGCTCCTACAATGAGCAGTTCTTC.

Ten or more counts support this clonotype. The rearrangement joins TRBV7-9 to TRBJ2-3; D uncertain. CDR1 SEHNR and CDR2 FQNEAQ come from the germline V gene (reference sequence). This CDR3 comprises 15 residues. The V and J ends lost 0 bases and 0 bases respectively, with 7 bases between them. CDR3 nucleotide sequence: TGTGCCAGCAGCTTAGCCATCGCTAGCACAGATACGCAGTATTTT. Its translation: CASSLAIASTDTQYF. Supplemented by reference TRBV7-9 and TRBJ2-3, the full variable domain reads DTGVSQNPRHKITKRGQNVTFRCDPISEHNRLYWYRQTLGQGPEFLTYFQNEAQLEKSRLLSDRFSAERPKGSFSTLEIQRTEQGDSAMYLCASSLAIASTDTQYFGPGTRLTVL.

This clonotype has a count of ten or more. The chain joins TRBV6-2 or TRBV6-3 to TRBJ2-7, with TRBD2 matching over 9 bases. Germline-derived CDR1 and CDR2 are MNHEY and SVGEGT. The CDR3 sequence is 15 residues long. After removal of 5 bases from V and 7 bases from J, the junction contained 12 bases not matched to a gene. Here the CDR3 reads CASSGYLAGVGEQYF. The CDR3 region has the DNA TGTGCCAGCAGTGGATACTTAGCGGGAGTGGGGGAGCAGTACTTC.

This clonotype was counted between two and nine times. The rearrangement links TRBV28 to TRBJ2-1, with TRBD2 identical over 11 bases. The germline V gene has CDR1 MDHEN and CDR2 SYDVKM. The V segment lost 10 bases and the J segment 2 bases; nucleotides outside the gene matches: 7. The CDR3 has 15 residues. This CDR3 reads CAILSLAGAYNEQFF. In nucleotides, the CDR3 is TGTGCCATCCTATCACTAGCGGGAGCCTACAATGAGCAGTTCTTC.

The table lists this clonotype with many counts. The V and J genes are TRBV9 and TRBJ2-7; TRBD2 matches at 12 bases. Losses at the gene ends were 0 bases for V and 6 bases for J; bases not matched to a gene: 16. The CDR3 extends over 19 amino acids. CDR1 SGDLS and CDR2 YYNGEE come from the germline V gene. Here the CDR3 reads CASSVVLAFGLAGLGEQYF. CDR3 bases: TGTGCCAGCAGCGTAGTATTGGCTTTTGGACTAGCGGGATTAGGCGAGCAGTACTTC.

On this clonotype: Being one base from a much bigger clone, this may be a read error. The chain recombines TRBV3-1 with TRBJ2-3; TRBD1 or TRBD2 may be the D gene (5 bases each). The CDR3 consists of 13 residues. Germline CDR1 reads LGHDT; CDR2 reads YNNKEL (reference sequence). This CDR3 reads CACSQVRLGRAYF. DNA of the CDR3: TGTGCCTGCAGCCAAGTACGTTTGGGACGGGCGTATTTT.

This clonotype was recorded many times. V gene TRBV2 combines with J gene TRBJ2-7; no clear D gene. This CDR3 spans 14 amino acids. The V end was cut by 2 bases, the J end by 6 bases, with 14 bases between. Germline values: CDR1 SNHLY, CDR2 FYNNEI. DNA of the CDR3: TGTGCCAGCAGTGAAACGCTCCTGGTGGGCGAGCAGTACTTC. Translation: CASSETLLVGEQYF.

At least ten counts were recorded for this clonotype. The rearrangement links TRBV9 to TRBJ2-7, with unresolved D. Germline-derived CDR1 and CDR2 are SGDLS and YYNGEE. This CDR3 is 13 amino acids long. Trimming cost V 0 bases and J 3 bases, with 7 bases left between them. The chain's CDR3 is CASSVAPSYEQYF. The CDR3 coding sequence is TGTGCCAGCAGCGTAGCTCCGAGCTACGAGCAGTACTTC.

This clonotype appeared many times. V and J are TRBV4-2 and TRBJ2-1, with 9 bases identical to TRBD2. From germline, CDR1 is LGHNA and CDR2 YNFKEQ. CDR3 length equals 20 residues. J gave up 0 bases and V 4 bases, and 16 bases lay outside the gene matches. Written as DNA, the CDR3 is TGTGCCAGCAGCCCCCAGATCGGGACTAGCCTGCCTGACTCCTACAATGAGCAGTTCTTC. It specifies CASSPQIGTSLPDSYNEQFF.

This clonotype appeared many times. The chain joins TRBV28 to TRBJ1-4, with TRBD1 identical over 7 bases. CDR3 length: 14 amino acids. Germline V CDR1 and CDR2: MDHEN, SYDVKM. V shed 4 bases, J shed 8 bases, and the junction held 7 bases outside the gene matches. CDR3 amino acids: CASSSTGFFEKLFF. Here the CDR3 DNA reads TGTGCCAGCAGTTCGACAGGGTTTTTCGAAAAACTGTTTTTT.

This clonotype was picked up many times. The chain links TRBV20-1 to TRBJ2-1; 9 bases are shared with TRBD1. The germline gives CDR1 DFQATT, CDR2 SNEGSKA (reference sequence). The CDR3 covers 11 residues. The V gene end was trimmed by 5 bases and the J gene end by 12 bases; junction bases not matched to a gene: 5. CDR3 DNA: TGCAGTGCTGACAGGGGGGACCGGCAGTTCTTC. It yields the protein CSADRGDRQFF.

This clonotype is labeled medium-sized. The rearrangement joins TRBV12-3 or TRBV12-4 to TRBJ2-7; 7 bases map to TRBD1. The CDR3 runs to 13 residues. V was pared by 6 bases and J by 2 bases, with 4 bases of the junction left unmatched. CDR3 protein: CASSRTGAYEQYF. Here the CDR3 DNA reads TGTGCCAGCAGCCGGACAGGAGCCTACGAGCAGTACTTC.

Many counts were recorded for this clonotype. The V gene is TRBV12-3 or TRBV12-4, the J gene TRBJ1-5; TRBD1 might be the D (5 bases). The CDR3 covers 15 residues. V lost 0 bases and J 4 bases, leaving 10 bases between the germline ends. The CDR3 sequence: CASSLAAGTNQPQHF. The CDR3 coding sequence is TGTGCCAGCAGTTTAGCGGCCGGGACTAATCAGCCCCAGCATTTT.

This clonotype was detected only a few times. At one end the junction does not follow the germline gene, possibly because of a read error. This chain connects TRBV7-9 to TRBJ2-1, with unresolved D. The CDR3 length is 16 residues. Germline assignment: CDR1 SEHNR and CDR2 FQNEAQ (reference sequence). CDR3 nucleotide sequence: TGTGCCAGCAGCTCGTGGGATTCAGCCGCCTACAATGAGCGGTTCTTC. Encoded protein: CASSSWDSAAYNERFF.

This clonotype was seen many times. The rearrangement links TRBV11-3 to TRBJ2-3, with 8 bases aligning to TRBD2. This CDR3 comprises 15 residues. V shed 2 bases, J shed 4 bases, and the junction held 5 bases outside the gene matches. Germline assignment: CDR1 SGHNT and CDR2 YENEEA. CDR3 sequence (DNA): TGTGCCAGCAGCTTAACCCCACTAGCGGCAGATACGCAGTATTTT. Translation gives CASSLTPLAADTQYF.

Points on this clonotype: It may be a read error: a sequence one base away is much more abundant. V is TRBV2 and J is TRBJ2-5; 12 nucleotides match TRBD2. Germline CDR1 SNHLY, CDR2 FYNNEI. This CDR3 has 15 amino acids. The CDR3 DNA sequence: TGTCCCAGCAGATCACTAGCGGGAGGACAAGAGACCCAGTACTTC. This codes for CPSRSLAGGQETQYF.

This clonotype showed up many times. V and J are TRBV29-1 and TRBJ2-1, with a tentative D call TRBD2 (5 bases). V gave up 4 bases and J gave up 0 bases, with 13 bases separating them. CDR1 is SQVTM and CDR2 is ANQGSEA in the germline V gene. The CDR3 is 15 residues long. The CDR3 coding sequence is TGCAGCGTTGTTGGAGGTTCGAGCTCCTACAATGAGCAGTTCTTC. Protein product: CSVVGGSSSYNEQFF.

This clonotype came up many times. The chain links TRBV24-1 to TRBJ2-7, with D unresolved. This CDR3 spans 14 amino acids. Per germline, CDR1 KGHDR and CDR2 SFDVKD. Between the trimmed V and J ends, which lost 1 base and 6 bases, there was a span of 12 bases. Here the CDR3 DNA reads TGTGCCACCAGTGATTTCAGGATACCTGGCGAGCAGTACTTC. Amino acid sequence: CATSDFRIPGEQYF.

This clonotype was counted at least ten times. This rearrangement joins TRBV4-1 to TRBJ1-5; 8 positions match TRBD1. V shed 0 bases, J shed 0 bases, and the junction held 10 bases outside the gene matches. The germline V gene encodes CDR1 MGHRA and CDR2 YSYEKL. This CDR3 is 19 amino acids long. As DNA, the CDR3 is TGCGCCAGCAGCCAAGATGGCCGAACAGGGGGAAGTAGCAATCAGCCCCAGCATTTT. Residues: CASSQDGRTGGSSNQPQHF.